The 14 T cell receptor beta chains below were found in one sample sequenced in a study of tumor-infiltrating lymphocytes in primary liver carcinoma. A constant-region primer served to make TCR beta cDNA from about 530 ng total RNA. ARM-PCR, slightly modified, supplied the TCR beta libraries through three nested multiplex PCR rounds. PCR rounds one and two used TRBV1-TRBV30 forward primers with a C-beta reverse primer for around 11 cycles each. From the multiplex PCR reads, TCRdb called clonotypes with MiXCR, one entry per CDR3 protein. The data contain 90,000 to 150,000 distinct CDR3 sequences, 50% to 70% of them singletons. Extraction of RNA together with DNA used roughly 19-32 mg of unsorted bulk tissue. The sequencing input was liver tumor tissue from sampling region 1. Specified subset: tumor region T1, superior pole. These receptors were taken from a woman aged 55-70 years with primary liver carcinoma and hepatitis B virus infection.

In regard to this clonotype: Since no conserved phenylalanine or tryptophan closes the CDR3, a read error is the likely cause. The gene calls are TRBV10-3 and TRBJ2-2; 10 positions match TRBD1. With V trimmed by 5 bases and J by 6 bases, 12 bases remained unmatched. Germline values: CDR1 ENHRY, CDR2 SYGVKD. The CDR3 covers 17 residues. DNA of the CDR3: TGTGCCATCAGTAGATTCCGGGACAGGGGAATCCCCGGGGAGCTGTTTTGT. Its translation: CAISRFRDRGIPGELFC.

The V gene is TRBV11-2, the J gene TRBJ2-5, with D tentatively TRBD1 or TRBD2 (6 bases each). There are 12 residues in the CDR3. CDR1 is SGHAT and CDR2 is FQNNGV in the germline V gene. V lost 5 bases, J lost 5 bases, and 9 bases lay in between. CDR3 coding DNA: TGTGCCAGCAGCAGGGGGACTGAGACCCAGTACTTC. It is translated as CASSRGTETQYF.

Worth noting for this clonotype: One base away lies a much larger clone, so this may be a sequencing read error. Since no conserved phenylalanine or tryptophan closes the CDR3, a read error is the likely cause. CDR3 sequence reads: CASSFKREGNEQFL. CDR3 DNA: TGCGCCAGCAGCTTCAAGCGGGAGGGGAATGAGCAGTTCTTA. The chain recombines TRBV5-1 with TRBJ2-1; 10 bases line up with TRBD2. The CDR3 has 14 residues. CDR1 is SGHRS and CDR2 is YFSETQ in the germline V gene. Germline trimming cut 2 bases from V and 7 bases from J; bases unmatched to any gene: 3.

Note on this clonotype: This CDR3 fails to terminate in the conserved phenylalanine or tryptophan, so it likely reflects a read error. The chain has TRBV28 and TRBJ2-3; D call uncertain. Germline V gene data show CDR1 as MDHEN and CDR2 as SYDVKM. The CDR3 is 12 residues long. The CDR3 DNA sequence: TGTGCCAGCAATTTACTCTCAGATACGCAGTATCTT. Amino acid sequence: CASNLLSDTQYL.

This clonotype appeared many times. The chain joins TRBV12-3 or TRBV12-4 to TRBJ2-2; no definite D call. V gave up 5 bases and J gave up 1 base, with 8 bases separating them. The CDR3 has 14 residues. CDR3 in amino acids: CASSGWKNTGELFF. CDR3 DNA sequence: TGTGCCAGCAGTGGGTGGAAGAACACCGGGGAGCTGTTTTTT.

The J gene is TRBJ2-7, the V gene TRBV25-1, with 7 bases identical to TRBD2. CDR3 size: 15 residues. Germline-derived CDR1 and CDR2 are MGHDK and SYGVNS. Trimming at V came to 3 bases and at J to 3 bases, leaving 8 bases not matched to a gene. As DNA, the CDR3 is TGTGCCAGCAGTGACCCGAGCGGGGCCCTCTACGAGCAGTACTTC. Its translation is CASSDPSGALYEQYF.

As to this clonotype: An end of the junction differs from the germline gene, which may be a read error. CDR3 nucleotides: TGTTCCAGCAGCCGGAAGGGGGTAGATCCTTACATCATATATTTT. This encodes CSSSRKGVDPYIIYF. The chain has TRBV6-5 and TRBJ1-3, with a tentative D call TRBD1 (6 bases). The CDR3 covers 15 residues. Germline-derived CDR1 and CDR2 are MNHEY and SVGAGI.

As to this clonotype: At one of its ends the junction is not consistent with the germline gene, which may arise from a read error. The genes are TRBV11-3 and TRBJ2-3; perhaps TRBD2 as D (5 bases). Germline V CDR1 and CDR2: SGHNT, YENEEA. CDR3 size: 14 residues. CDR3 in DNA: TGTGCCAGTAGCTTACGGGGAAACGCAGATACGCAGTATTTT. Its translation is CASSLRGNADTQYF.

As for this clonotype: Possible read error: a much larger clone is one base away. The rearrangement uses TRBV6-1 and TRBJ1-2, with D possibly matching TRBD1 (5 bases). Deletions cut 6 bases from V and 8 bases from J, with 25 bases between. Germline CDR1 reads MNHNS; CDR2 reads SASEGT. This CDR3 region has 16 residues. DNA of the CDR3: TGTGCCAGCAGCCCTAGCATCTCTACAGGATCAGGCGGCTACACCTTC. Residues: CASSPSISTGSGGYTF.

This chain links TRBV11-2 with TRBJ2-7; either TRBD1 or TRBD2 may fit D (5 bases each). This CDR3 region has 15 residues. Trimming pared 0 bases from V and 2 bases from J, leaving 11 bases between. Germline CDR1 SGHAT, CDR2 FQNNGV. CDR3 DNA: TGTGCCAGCAGCTTAGATCCGGGGCTAGCCTACGAGCAGTACTTC. It translates to CASSLDPGLAYEQYF.

On this clonotype: A read error may produce the germline difference seen at one junction end. The V and J genes are TRBV4-1 and TRBJ2-3; D might be TRBD2 (6 bases). The V gene's germline CDR1 is MGHRA and CDR2 YSYEKL. The CDR3 has 15 amino acids. CDR3 protein: CASSHAGYSTDTQYF. The CDR3 bases are TGCGCCAGCAGCCATGCGGGATATAGCACAGATACGCAATATTTT.

Regarding this clonotype: It is likely a read error, because the conserved phenylalanine at the end of the CDR3 is missing. The V and J genes are TRBV7-8 and TRBJ1-3, with D perhaps TRBD1 (6 bases). Trimming cost V 5 bases and J 2 bases, with 10 bases left between them. This CDR3 is built from 14 residues. Germline CDR1 and CDR2: SGHVS and FQNEAQ. CDR3: CASSPGGPGNTIYL. Here the CDR3 DNA reads TGTGCCAGCAGCCCCGGGGGGCCTGGAAACACCATATATTTG.

V usage is TRBV11-2 and J usage is TRBJ2-2; tentatively, D is TRBD2 (5 bases). The V end lost 9 bases, the J end lost 0 bases, and 20 bases lay between the germline ends. The CDR3 totals 17 residues. CDR1 and CDR2 (germline): SGHAT, FQNNGV. CDR3 nucleotide sequence: TGTGCCAGGGGCTTCCCCCGACTACACGCGAACACCGGGGAGCTGTTTTTT. Amino acids: CARGFPRLHANTGELFF.

The genes are TRBV11-3 and TRBJ2-1; unclear D gene. The V gene's germline CDR1 is SGHNT and CDR2 YENEEA. Trimming shortened V by 5 bases and J by 4 bases, and 15 bases separated the two germline ends. CDR3 size: 15 residues. Written as DNA, the CDR3 is TGTGCCAGCAGCATAGGCATACGACTTTACAATGAGCAGTTCTTC. Its translation: CASSIGIRLYNEQFF.